The next 26 T cell receptor beta chains were all read from a single sample in a study of T cells after yellow fever vaccination. TCRdb analysed the 5' RACE reads with MiXCR anew, one entry per CDR3 protein. The data contain roughly 300,000 distinct CDR3 sequences, about 6.9% of them seen just once; the ten biggest clones take up roughly 19%. Sequenced material: PBMCs, taken 45 days after the first yellow fever vaccination. The receptors come from a man between 18 and 35 years old who received the YFV17D yellow fever vaccine.

This clonotype came up many times. This rearrangement joins TRBV12-3 or TRBV12-4 to TRBJ1-4; D gene uncertain. Trimming pared 3 bases from V and 8 bases from J, leaving 13 bases between. The CDR3 is 14 residues long. Written as DNA, the CDR3 is TGTGCCAGCAGTTTTATAAATCAAGGAGAAAAACTGTTTTTT. Translation: CASSFINQGEKLFF.

This clonotype was observed a few times. V is TRBV6-2 or TRBV6-3 and J is TRBJ2-3; no clear D. The CDR3 runs 13 residues. V was cut by 2 bases and J by 3 bases, with 6 bases left in between. Germline CDR1 and CDR2: MNHEY and SVGEGT. The CDR3 is CASSYGVTDTQYF. The DNA for the CDR3 is TGTGCCAGCAGTTACGGAGTTACAGATACGCAGTATTTT.

The chain carries TRBV20-1 and TRBJ2-1; TRBD2 aligns across 8 bases. This CDR3 is 12 amino acids long. V shed 5 bases, J shed 8 bases, and the junction held 5 bases outside the gene matches. CDR1 DFQATT and CDR2 SNEGSKA come from the germline V gene (reference sequence). CDR3: CSARTSPDEQFF. CDR3 sequence (DNA): TGCAGTGCTCGGACTAGCCCCGATGAGCAGTTCTTC.

The chain has TRBV5-1 and TRBJ2-5; 11 nucleotides line up with TRBD2. Looked up from germline, CDR1 is SGHRS and CDR2 is YFSETQ. V lost 2 bases, J lost 4 bases, and 1 base stayed unmatched. This CDR3 spans 14 amino acids. The CDR3, as DNA: TGCGCCAGCAGCTTTGGGACTAGCGGAGAGACCCAGTACTTC. This encodes CASSFGTSGETQYF.

The gene calls are TRBV6-6 and TRBJ2-7; 7 nucleotides match TRBD2. Trimming at V came to 8 bases and at J to 5 bases, leaving 9 bases not matched to a gene. Germline V gene sequence: CDR1 MNHNY, CDR2 SVGAGI (reference sequence). This CDR3 contains 13 residues. The CDR3 DNA reads TGTGCCAGCGGGAGGGGTGAAGCGCACGAGCAGTACGTC. This encodes CASGRGEAHEQYV.

This clonotype was detected only a few times. The J gene is TRBJ1-4, the V gene TRBV5-1, with 8 bases matching TRBD1. CDR1 is SGHRS and CDR2 is YFSETQ in the germline V gene. This CDR3 is 17 amino acids long. V lost 0 bases, J lost 0 bases, and 4 bases stayed unmatched. Here the CDR3 DNA reads TGCGCCAGCAGCTTGGTGGGACAGGTTGCAACTAATGAAAAACTGTTTTTT. This codes for CASSLVGQVATNEKLFF.

This clonotype was observed many times. V is TRBV28 and J is TRBJ1-5, with unresolved D. V lost 6 bases to trimming and J lost 4 bases, with 10 bases between them. Germline V gene lookup returns CDR1 MDHEN and CDR2 SYDVKM. The CDR3 covers 13 residues. CDR3 loop: CASRGKRNQPQHF. CDR3 coding DNA: TGTGCCAGCAGGGGAAAGAGAAATCAGCCCCAGCATTTT.

The V call is TRBV7-9, the J call TRBJ2-2; D perhaps matches TRBD1 (6 bases). Trimming stripped 6 bases from V and 4 bases from J, with 15 bases between. Germline V gives CDR1 SEHNR, CDR2 FQNEAQ (reference sequence). The CDR3 contains 15 residues. The CDR3 sequence is CASRKRGIGTGELFF. The CDR3 nucleotides are TGTGCCAGCAGGAAAAGGGGGATCGGCACCGGGGAGCTGTTTTTT.

This clonotype was seen at least ten times. V is TRBV7-2 and J is TRBJ2-5, with D possibly being TRBD2 (6 bases). V was clipped by 5 bases and J by 5 bases, with 18 bases between them. Per germline, CDR1 SGHTA and CDR2 FQGNSA. The CDR3 is made up of 15 amino acids. The CDR3 nucleotides read TGTGCCAGCAGCCAACAGCGGGCCCCCGAGGAGACCCAGTACTTC. It codes for CASSQQRAPEETQYF.

The gene calls are TRBV7-6 and TRBJ1-1; perhaps TRBD1 as D (6 bases). Germline CDR1 and CDR2: SGHVS and FNYEAQ. V was clipped by 5 bases and J by 6 bases, with 13 bases between them. The CDR3 is made up of 13 amino acids. The CDR3 DNA reads as TGTGCCAGCAGCCGGAACGGGGGCTCTGAAGCTTTCTTT. It is translated as CASSRNGGSEAFF.

The CDR3 bases are TGTGCCAGCAGCTCTCGACTAGCGGGGTTGACTAGCACAGATACGCAGTATTTT. It codes for CASSSRLAGLTSTDTQYF. The chain combines TRBV14 with TRBJ2-3, with 11 bases fitting TRBD2. There are 18 residues in the CDR3. V shed 5 bases and J 0 bases; nucleotides not matched to a gene: 10. Germline V gene lookup returns CDR1 SGHDN and CDR2 FVKESK.

This clonotype was detected only a few times. The chain joins TRBV10-3 to TRBJ2-3; 9 nucleotides align to TRBD2. Germline assignment: CDR1 ENHRY and CDR2 SYGVKD. The CDR3 runs to 17 residues. The ends lost 0 bases at V and 3 bases at J; junction bases unmatched: 7. DNA for the CDR3: TGTGCCATCAGTGAGTCGATCTCAAGCGGGGGGACAGATACGCAGTATTTT. It translates to CAISESISSGGTDTQYF.

V and J are TRBV5-4 and TRBJ1-1, with D hard to call. V dropped 0 bases and J dropped 5 bases, with 14 bases sitting between them. The germline gives CDR1 SGHNT, CDR2 YYREEE (reference sequence). The CDR3 has 15 residues. CDR3 in DNA: TGTGCCAGCAGCTTGGGTCGGGCAATGAGGACTGAAGCTTTCTTT. It encodes CASSLGRAMRTEAFF.

The chain is built from TRBV5-4 and TRBJ2-2, with TRBD1 identical over 7 bases. V lost 4 bases, J lost 4 bases, and 10 bases stayed unmatched. The CDR3 runs to 16 residues. Per germline, CDR1 SGHNT and CDR2 YYREEE (reference sequence). The CDR3 loop reads CASSAATGFGTGELFF. The CDR3 bases are TGTGCCAGCAGCGCAGCGACAGGGTTTGGCACCGGGGAGCTGTTTTTT.

This clonotype was picked up a small number of times. The chain links TRBV7-8 to TRBJ2-7; 7 nucleotides line up with TRBD2. The CDR3 has 16 residues. After removal of 1 base from V and 1 base from J, the junction contained 7 bases not matched to a gene. Germline-derived CDR1 and CDR2 are SGHVS and FQNEAQ. CDR3 sequence reads: CASSLGGGFASYEQYF. CDR3 DNA sequence: TGTGCCAGCAGCTTAGGGGGGGGATTCGCGTCCTACGAGCAGTACTTC.

This clonotype turned up a few times. This chain joins TRBV20-1 and TRBJ1-6, with 8 bases aligning to TRBD1. The CDR3 loop spans 13 amino acids. The germline V gene encodes CDR1 DFQATT and CDR2 SNEGSKA (reference sequence). Losses at the gene ends were 6 bases for V and 8 bases for J; bases not matched to a gene: 6. The CDR3 protein is CSAPNRGDSPLHF. CDR3 nucleotides: TGCAGTGCGCCAAACAGGGGGGATTCACCCCTCCACTTT.

This clonotype was seen a few times. This chain connects TRBV5-1 to TRBJ2-3, with a tentative D call TRBD2 (7 bases). The CDR3 sequence is 16 residues long. CDR1 is SGHRS and CDR2 is YFSETQ in the germline V gene. V was clipped by 4 bases and J by 2 bases, with 17 bases between them. As DNA, the CDR3 is TGCGCCAGCAGCCTCCGTTGGGGGGGGGCCACAGATACGCAGTATTTT. Its translation is CASSLRWGGATDTQYF.

The gene calls are TRBV7-3 and TRBJ1-6, with 8 positions matching TRBD1. The V segment lost 5 bases and the J segment 6 bases; nucleotides outside the gene matches: 9. Germline assignment: CDR1 SGHTA and CDR2 FQGTGA. CDR3 length equals 16 residues. The CDR3 sequence: CASSPNGQGVNSPLHF. The CDR3 nucleotides are TGTGCCAGCAGCCCGAACGGACAGGGTGTTAATTCACCCCTCCACTTT.

This clonotype was counted many times. V usage is TRBV7-2 and J usage is TRBJ2-7; no clear D gene. Trimming pared 0 bases from V and 2 bases from J, leaving 2 bases between. Per the germline V gene, CDR1 is SGHTA and CDR2 is FQGNSA. The CDR3 extends over 12 amino acids. CDR3 coding DNA: TGTGCCAGCAGCTTAGCCGCCTACGAGCAGTACTTC. Its protein is CASSLAAYEQYF.

The rearrangement links TRBV5-1 to TRBJ1-1; D may be TRBD1 (5 bases). CDR3 size: 14 residues. Trimming cost V 6 bases and J 3 bases, with 15 bases left between them. In germline, CDR1 is SGHRS, CDR2 YFSETQ. Here the CDR3 reads CASKEGARYTEAFF. The DNA of the CDR3 is TGCGCCAGCAAGGAAGGGGCGCGGTACACTGAAGCTTTCTTT.

In this sample, this clonotype turned up a few times. The CDR3 DNA is TGTGCCAGCAGCGAGAGACAGGGCTTAGGGACCCAGTACTTC. Its translation: CASSERQGLGTQYF. The chain combines TRBV9 with TRBJ2-5, with TRBD1 matching over 7 bases. V trimming: 3 bases; J trimming: 7 bases; junction bases outside the gene matches: 9. This CDR3 comprises 14 residues. Per the germline V gene, CDR1 is SGDLS and CDR2 is YYNGEE. Supplemented by reference TRBV9 and TRBJ2-5, the full variable domain reads DSGVTQTPKHLITATGQRVTLRCSPRSGDLSVYWYQQSLDQGLQFLIQYYNGEERAKGNILERFSAQQFPDLHSELNLSSLELGDSALYFCASSERQGLGTQYFGPGTRLLVL.

This clonotype was recorded at least ten times. J is TRBJ2-3 and V is TRBV7-2; 9 bases are shared with TRBD2. CDR3 length: 15 residues. The junction had 6 bases not matched to a gene; V was cut back by 6 bases and J by 2 bases. CDR1 SGHTA and CDR2 FQGNSA come from the germline V gene. CDR3 amino acids: CASRSSGAVTDTQYF. The DNA of the CDR3 is TGTGCCAGCAGATCTAGCGGGGCCGTCACAGATACGCAGTATTTT.

This clonotype was seen only a few times. CDR3 DNA sequence: TGTGCCAGCAGCACGCCAGCGGGGGGGGTAAAAGAGACCCAGTACTTC. Its protein product is CASSTPAGGVKETQYF. V and J are TRBV5-8 and TRBJ2-5; 10 bases map to TRBD2. Germline loops: CDR1 SGHTS, CDR2 YDEGEE. J was trimmed by 3 bases and V by 4 bases; bases with no gene match: 9. The CDR3 consists of 16 residues.

The genes are TRBV5-4 and TRBJ2-3; 8 bases agree with TRBD2. CDR1 and CDR2 from the germline V gene are SGHNT and YYREEE (reference sequence). V shed 1 base and J 2 bases; nucleotides not matched to a gene: 3. There are 15 residues in the CDR3. The CDR3 bases are TGTGCCAGCAGCTTGACTAGCGGCATCACAGATACGCAGTATTTT. Residues: CASSLTSGITDTQYF.

The CDR3 DNA reads TGTGCCAGCAGCTTAAGGGACAGGGATCAGCCCCAGCATTTT. This encodes CASSLRDRDQPQHF. V usage is TRBV7-2 and J usage is TRBJ1-5; TRBD1 agrees at 9 bases. Germline CDR1 reads SGHTA; CDR2 reads FQGNSA. The CDR3 extends over 14 amino acids. Germline trimming cut 2 bases from V and 5 bases from J; bases unmatched to any gene: 1.

The chain recombines TRBV12-5 with TRBJ2-3; D is ambiguous. The CDR3 has 14 amino acids. Germline loops: CDR1 LGHNT, CDR2 FRNRAP. V was cut by 3 bases and J by 1 base, with 8 bases left in between. CDR3 sequence: CASGFAEGTDTQYF. The CDR3 DNA reads TGTGCTAGTGGTTTCGCTGAGGGCACAGATACGCAGTATTTT.